The present entry profiles one T cell receptor beta chain with its context. Germline V gene data show CDR1 as MGHRA and CDR2 as YSYEKL. CDR3 length equals 13 residues. V was pared by 0 bases and J by 13 bases, with 10 bases between. This entry comes from a study of blood T cell repertoires in COVID-19. As for the study in general: COVID-19 samples from acute and convalescent phases originated in the United States, Italy and Spain. Sample material is recorded as cDNA or gDNA derived from T cells, B-cell-depleted T cells, or PBMCs.

In the original workflow: Amplifying reference gene primers gave estimates of nucleated cell counts. Assay used: immunoSEQ multiplex PCR; TCRdb lists only in-frame clones, some missing. For V, J and clone size, that table is used; D and trimming come from the DNA. The sample has about 230,000 clones; about 83% are singletons. The genes are TRBV4-1 and TRBJ1-6, with a weak D call TRBD1 (5 bases). The sequencing input was peripheral blood. This receptor was obtained from a woman between 50 and 59 years old with acute or convalescent COVID-19. Here the CDR3 DNA reads TGCGCCAGCAGCCAAGAGAGGGAGGGGCCCCTCCACTTT. Protein: CASSQEREGPLHF.